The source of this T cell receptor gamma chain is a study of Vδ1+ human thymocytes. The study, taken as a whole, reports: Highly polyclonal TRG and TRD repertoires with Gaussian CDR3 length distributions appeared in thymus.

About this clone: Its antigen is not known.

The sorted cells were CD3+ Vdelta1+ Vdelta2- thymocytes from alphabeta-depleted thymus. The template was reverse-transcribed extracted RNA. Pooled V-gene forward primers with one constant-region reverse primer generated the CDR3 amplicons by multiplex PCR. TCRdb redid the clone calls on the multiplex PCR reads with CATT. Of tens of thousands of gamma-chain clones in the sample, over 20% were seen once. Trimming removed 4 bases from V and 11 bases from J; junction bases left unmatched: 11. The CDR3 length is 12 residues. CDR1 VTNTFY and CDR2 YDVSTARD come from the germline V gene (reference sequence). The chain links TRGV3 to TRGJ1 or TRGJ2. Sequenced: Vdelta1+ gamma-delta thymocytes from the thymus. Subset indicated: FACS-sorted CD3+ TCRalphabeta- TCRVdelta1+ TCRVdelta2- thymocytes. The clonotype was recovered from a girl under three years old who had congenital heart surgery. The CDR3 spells CATWDERGEKLF. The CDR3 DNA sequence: TGTGCCACCTGGGATGAAAGGGGGGAGAAACTCTTT.